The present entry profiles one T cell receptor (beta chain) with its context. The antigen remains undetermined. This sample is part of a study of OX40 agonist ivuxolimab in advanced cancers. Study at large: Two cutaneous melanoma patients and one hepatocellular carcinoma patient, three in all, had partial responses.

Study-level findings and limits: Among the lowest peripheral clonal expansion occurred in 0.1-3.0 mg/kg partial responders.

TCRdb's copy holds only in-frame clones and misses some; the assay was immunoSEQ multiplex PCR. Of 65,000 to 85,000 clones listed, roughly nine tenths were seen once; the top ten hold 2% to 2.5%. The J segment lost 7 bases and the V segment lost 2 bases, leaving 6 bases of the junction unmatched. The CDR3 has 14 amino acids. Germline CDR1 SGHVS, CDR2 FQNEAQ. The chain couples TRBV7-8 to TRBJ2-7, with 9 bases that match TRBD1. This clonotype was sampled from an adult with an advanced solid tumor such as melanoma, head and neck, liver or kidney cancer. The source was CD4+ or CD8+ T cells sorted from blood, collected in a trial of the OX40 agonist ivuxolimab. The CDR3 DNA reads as TGTGCCAGCAGCTTATCGGGACAGGGCGGAGAGCAGTACTTC. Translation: CASSLSGQGGEQYF.